These 27 T cell receptor beta chains originate from one sample sequenced in a study of post-analysis software for immune sequencing data. The study, taken as a whole, reports: Five or six TRBV segments, TRBV5-6, TRBV5-1 and TRBV20-1 among them, were found more frequent in patients than controls.

TCR beta cDNA libraries included unique molecular identifiers. TCRdb reprocessed the PCR reads via MiXCR and lists one record per CDR3 protein. The data contain 650,000 to 900,000 distinct CDR3 sequences, around 46% of them singletons. What these receptors recognize is not known. The specimen was blood. Source of these receptors: a girl between 10 and 17 years old with multiple sclerosis.

This clonotype occurred once. The gene calls are TRBV4-3 and TRBJ1-1, with 11 bases matching TRBD1. The V gene end was trimmed by 1 base and the J gene end by 3 bases; junction bases not matched to a gene: 4. Germline V gene sequence: CDR1 LGHNA, CDR2 YSLEER. CDR3 size: 16 residues. Here the CDR3 DNA reads TGCGCCAGCAGCCAAGGGACAGGGGGCCGGGACACTGAAGCTTTCTTT. It encodes CASSQGTGGRDTEAFF.

V and J are TRBV27 and TRBJ2-4, with TRBD2 as a possible D gene (5 bases). From germline, CDR1 is MNHEY and CDR2 SMNVEV (reference sequence). The CDR3 loop spans 14 amino acids. Trimming left V 8 bases short and J 0 bases short, with 11 bases between. CDR3 protein: CASATRLAKNIQYF. In DNA form, the CDR3 reads TGTGCCAGCGCTACTAGACTAGCCAAAAACATTCAGTACTTC.

This clonotype occurred a few times. The chain couples TRBV6-5 to TRBJ1-2, with D unclear. The CDR3 is 13 residues long. In germline, CDR1 is MNHEY, CDR2 SVGAGI. V was cut by 5 bases and J by 6 bases, with 13 bases left in between. The CDR3 loop is CASSRNLIDGYTF. CDR3 in DNA: TGTGCCAGCAGTCGAAACCTAATAGATGGCTACACCTTC.

The chain carries TRBV5-5 and TRBJ2-1; TRBD2 matches at 8 bases. Germline V CDR1 and CDR2: SGHKS, YYEKEE (reference sequence). The CDR3 is 15 amino acids. Germline trimming cut 4 bases from V and 4 bases from J; bases unmatched to any gene: 7. The DNA for the CDR3 is TGTGCCAGCAGCGGCCCGGGACTAGGGTACAATGAGCAGTTCTTC. Translation gives CASSGPGLGYNEQFF.

The chain couples TRBV12-3 or TRBV12-4 to TRBJ2-1; D is undetermined. V gave up 5 bases and J gave up 3 bases, with 14 bases separating them. CDR3 length: 15 amino acids. For the CDR3, the DNA is TGTGCCAGCAGTCCCGATAAGAATGGCTACAATGAGCAGTTCTTC. Translated: CASSPDKNGYNEQFF.

The chain combines TRBV4-2 with TRBJ2-1, with D possibly TRBD2 on 6 matching bases. V lost 0 bases to trimming and J lost 8 bases, with 14 bases between them. The CDR3 runs to 15 residues. Germline values: CDR1 LGHNA, CDR2 YNFKEQ. The CDR3 coding sequence is TGTGCCAGCAGCCAAGAGGGTAGCGGCGGCTATGAGCAGTTCTTC. Protein sequence: CASSQEGSGGYEQFF.

The chain recombines TRBV30 with TRBJ2-7; 8 nucleotides line up with TRBD1. Trimming removed 2 bases from V and 6 bases from J; junction bases left unmatched: 3. CDR3 size: 12 residues. In germline, CDR1 is GTSNPN, CDR2 SVGIG (reference sequence). For the CDR3, the DNA is TGTGCCTGGAGTCCGACAGGGGTCGAGCAGTACTTC. It specifies CAWSPTGVEQYF.

The chain has TRBV6-2 or TRBV6-3 and TRBJ2-7, with TRBD1 identical over 10 bases. This CDR3 spans 16 amino acids. Per germline, CDR1 MNHEY and CDR2 SVGEGT. Trimming at V came to 0 bases and at J to 3 bases, leaving 5 bases not matched to a gene. CDR3 coding DNA: TGTGCCAGCAGTTACTCGGTGGGGACAGGGGTCTACGAGCAGTACTTC. Residues: CASSYSVGTGVYEQYF.

The count of this clonotype is one. The chain employs TRBV2 and TRBJ1-5, with D possibly being TRBD1 (6 bases). CDR3 size: 15 residues. V dropped 8 bases and J dropped 3 bases, with 17 bases sitting between them. Germline loops: CDR1 SNHLY, CDR2 FYNNEI. In DNA form, the CDR3 reads TGTGCCAGCGCGGGGACCGACAGGTTCAATCAGCCCCAGCATTTT. Its protein product is CASAGTDRFNQPQHF.

This clonotype was seen a handful of times. This chain connects TRBV20-1 to TRBJ2-1, with 8 nucleotides matching TRBD2. The CDR3 is 13 residues long. Germline lookup yields CDR1 DFQATT and CDR2 SNEGSKA (reference sequence). Trimming at V came to 6 bases and at J to 5 bases, leaving 6 bases not matched to a gene. The CDR3 DNA sequence: TGCAGTGCCAGACTAGCGCTCCACAATGAGCAGTTCTTC. Amino acids: CSARLALHNEQFF.

The chain is built from TRBV7-6 and TRBJ2-7, with a possible D match to TRBD2 (6 bases). This CDR3 comprises 13 residues. The germline V gene encodes CDR1 SGHVS and CDR2 FNYEAQ. Trimming took off 10 bases at V and 0 bases at J, with 13 bases between the two ends. CDR3 amino acids: CATSWGDSYEQYF. CDR3 DNA: TGTGCCACCTCGTGGGGGGACTCCTACGAGCAGTACTTC.

This clonotype was observed a few times. The chain carries TRBV5-6 and TRBJ2-1; D is undetermined. The germline V gene has CDR1 SGHDT and CDR2 YYEEEE. The length of the CDR3 is 14 residues. V dropped 1 base and J dropped 8 bases, with 13 bases sitting between them. This chain's CDR3 is CASSLLYSGDEQFF. CDR3 nucleotide sequence: TGTGCCAGCAGCTTGCTCTACTCTGGGGATGAGCAGTTCTTC.

The table lists this clonotype with many counts. The V gene is TRBV20-1, the J gene TRBJ2-7; 10 nucleotides match TRBD2. The J segment lost 0 bases and the V segment lost 0 bases, leaving 5 bases of the junction unmatched. Germline V gene data show CDR1 as DFQATT and CDR2 as SNEGSKA (reference sequence). The CDR3 spans 16 residues. DNA for the CDR3: TGCAGTGCTAGAGATCCTGGACTAGCGGTCTCCTACGAGCAGTACTTC. It is translated as CSARDPGLAVSYEQYF.

The chain employs TRBV12-3 or TRBV12-4 and TRBJ2-7; 7 nucleotides agree with TRBD1. This CDR3 is built from 14 residues. V lost 2 bases and J lost 2; bases outside the gene matches: 3. CDR3 nucleotides: TGTGCCAGCAGTTTATTGAGGGGGCCCTACGAGCAGTACTTC. Encoded protein: CASSLLRGPYEQYF.

This clonotype was found a few times. The chain carries TRBV20-1 and TRBJ2-7; D might be TRBD2 (6 bases). Trimming removed 7 bases from V and 1 base from J, with 11 bases in between. The CDR3 totals 12 residues. Germline CDR1 DFQATT, CDR2 SNEGSKA (reference sequence). DNA of the CDR3: TGCAGTGGCCGACTAGGATCCTACGAGCAGTACTTC. This gives the protein CSGRLGSYEQYF.

The sample holds a few counts of this clonotype. The rearrangement uses TRBV12-5 and TRBJ2-1, with 10 bases that match TRBD1. CDR3 length equals 13 residues. Germline trimming cut 7 bases from V and 9 bases from J; bases unmatched to any gene: 6. Germline V gives CDR1 LGHNT, CDR2 FRNRAP. The chain's CDR3 is CASAGQGVGEQFF. The CDR3 nucleotides are TGTGCTAGTGCCGGACAGGGGGTAGGTGAGCAGTTCTTC.

The chain recombines TRBV29-1 with TRBJ1-1, with D maybe TRBD1 (5 bases). The CDR3 consists of 14 residues. With 5 bases removed from V and 5 bases from J, the gap between germline ends came to 18 bases. Germline V CDR1 and CDR2: SQVTM, ANQGSEA. DNA of the CDR3: TGCAGCGTTAAAGTCAAGACATGGGGGACTGAAGCTTTCTTT. Residues: CSVKVKTWGTEAFF.

The V gene is TRBV10-3, the J gene TRBJ2-5; 12 positions agree with TRBD2. Germline V gene sequence: CDR1 ENHRY, CDR2 SYGVKD. With 6 bases clipped from V and 2 bases from J, the junction kept 4 bases outside the gene matches. The CDR3 has 15 amino acids. CDR3 bases: TGTGCCATCAGCCGGACTAGCGGGGCACAAGAGACCCAGTACTTC. Protein sequence: CAISRTSGAQETQYF.

Ten or more counts support this clonotype. CDR3 region: CAISGEGRDTQYF. DNA of the CDR3: TGTGCCATCAGTGGGGAAGGGCGAGATACGCAGTATTTT. This chain links TRBV10-3 with TRBJ2-3; D is unclear. Between the trimmed V and J ends, which lost 4 bases and 5 bases, there was a span of 10 bases. This CDR3 is 13 amino acids long. Per the germline V gene, CDR1 is ENHRY and CDR2 is SYGVKD.

This clonotype has a single count. The J gene is TRBJ2-1, the V gene TRBV29-1; D remains ambiguous. The CDR3 is 10 amino acids. V was shortened by 5 bases and J by 4 bases, with 3 bases between the two germline ends. Germline V gene sequence: CDR1 SQVTM, CDR2 ANQGSEA. CDR3 residues: CSVWYNEQFF. Here the CDR3 DNA reads TGCAGCGTTTGGTACAATGAGCAGTTCTTC.

The chain uses TRBV5-1 and TRBJ2-2, with D tentatively TRBD1 (5 bases). V was pared by 3 bases and J by 7 bases, with 10 bases between. CDR1 SGHRS and CDR2 YFSETQ come from the germline V gene. The CDR3 consists of 13 residues. The CDR3 is CASSYQGNGELFF. The CDR3 bases are TGCGCCAGCAGCTATCAGGGCAACGGGGAGCTGTTTTTT.

This sequence joins TRBV3-1 and TRBJ2-5; 9 bases line up with TRBD1. The J call may be mistaken, given a closer DNA end match to TRBJ2-7. CDR3 size: 15 residues. In germline, CDR1 is LGHDT, CDR2 YNNKEL (reference sequence). The CDR3 DNA reads TGTGCCAGCAGCCGGGGTGTGGGACAGGGTCACGAGCAGTACTTC. Amino acid sequence: CASSRGVGQGHEQYF.

The chain is built from TRBV27 and TRBJ2-1; the D is unclear. Per germline, CDR1 MNHEY and CDR2 SMNVEV (reference sequence). The CDR3 extends over 15 amino acids. Trimming left V 3 bases short and J 4 bases short, with 13 bases between. The CDR3 here is CASSFIPEGYNEQFF. In nucleotides, the CDR3 is TGTGCCAGCAGTTTTATACCAGAAGGGTACAATGAGCAGTTCTTC.

The chain uses TRBV3-1 and TRBJ1-2, with D uncertain. Germline V gene data show CDR1 as LGHDT and CDR2 as YNNKEL (reference sequence). Between the trimmed V and J ends, which lost 1 base and 5 bases, there was a span of 20 bases. This CDR3 is 17 amino acids long. CDR3 region: CASSQVGKVPTNYGYTF. In DNA, the CDR3 is TGTGCCAGCAGCCAAGTTGGGAAGGTCCCGACCAATTATGGCTACACCTTC.

This sequence joins TRBV20-1 and TRBJ2-3, with 10 nucleotides matching TRBD2. The CDR3 sequence is 15 residues long. J was trimmed by 6 bases and V by 2 bases; bases with no gene match: 8. Per the germline V gene, CDR1 is DFQATT and CDR2 is SNEGSKA (reference sequence). The CDR3 loop reads CSARILAGVGDTQYF. CDR3 nucleotides: TGCAGTGCTAGAATTCTAGCGGGAGTGGGTGATACGCAGTATTTT.

The J gene is TRBJ2-7, the V gene TRBV7-2; TRBD2 agrees at 11 bases. The CDR3 has 17 amino acids. The germline gives CDR1 SGHTA, CDR2 FQGNSA. V shed 4 bases, J shed 1 base, and the junction held 9 bases outside the gene matches. The CDR3 region is CASSSLAGGMVSYEQYF. CDR3 DNA: TGTGCCAGCAGCTCCCTAGCGGGAGGAATGGTATCCTACGAGCAGTACTTC.

This clonotype turned up a few times. The V call is TRBV27, the J call TRBJ2-3; no reliable D call. This CDR3 is 16 amino acids long. Trimming cost V 0 bases and J 2 bases, with 12 bases left between them. CDR1 MNHEY and CDR2 SMNVEV come from the germline V gene (reference sequence). In nucleotides, the CDR3 is TGTGCCAGCAGTTTATCTACCAGCGATTACACAGATACGCAGTATTTT. Translated: CASSLSTSDYTDTQYF.